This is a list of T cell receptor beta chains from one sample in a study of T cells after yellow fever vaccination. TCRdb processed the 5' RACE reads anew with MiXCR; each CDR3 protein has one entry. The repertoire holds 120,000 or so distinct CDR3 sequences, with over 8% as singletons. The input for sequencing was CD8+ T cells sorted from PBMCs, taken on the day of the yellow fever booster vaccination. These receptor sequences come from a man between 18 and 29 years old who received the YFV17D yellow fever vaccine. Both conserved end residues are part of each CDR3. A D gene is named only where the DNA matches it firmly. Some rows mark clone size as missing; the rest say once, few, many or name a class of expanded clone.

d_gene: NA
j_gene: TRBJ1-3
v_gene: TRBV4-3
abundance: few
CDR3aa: CASPPAGGGPSGNTIYF
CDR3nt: TGCGCCAGCCCCCCCGCCGGAGGGGGTCCGTCTGGAAACACCATATATTTT

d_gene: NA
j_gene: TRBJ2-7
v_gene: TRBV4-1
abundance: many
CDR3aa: CASSQVGGAYEQYF
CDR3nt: TGCGCCAGCAGCCAAGTGGGGGGAGCCTACGAGCAGTACTTC

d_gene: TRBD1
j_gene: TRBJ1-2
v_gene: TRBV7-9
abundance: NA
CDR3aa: CASSLSTGVAGYTF
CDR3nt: TGTGCCAGCAGCTTGTCGACAGGGGTTGCTGGCTACACCTTC

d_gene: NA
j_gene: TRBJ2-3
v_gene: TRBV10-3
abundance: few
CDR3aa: CAISESGGWDF
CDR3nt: TGTGCCATCAGTGAGTCCGGGGGCTGGGATTTT

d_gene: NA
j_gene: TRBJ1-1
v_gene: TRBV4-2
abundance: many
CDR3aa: CASSPLQGYTEAFF
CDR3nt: TGTGCCAGCAGCCCGTTACAGGGATACACTGAAGCTTTCTTT

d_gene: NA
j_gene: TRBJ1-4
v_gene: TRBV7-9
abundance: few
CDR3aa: CASSLVPGARGKLFF
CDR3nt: TGTGCCAGCAGCTTAGTCCCGGGGGCGCGTGGAAAACTGTTTTTT

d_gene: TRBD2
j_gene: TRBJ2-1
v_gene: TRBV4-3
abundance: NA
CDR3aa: CASSQDPPVAGAYNEQFF
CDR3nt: TGCGCCAGCAGCCAAGATCCACCCGTAGCGGGGGCCTACAATGAGCAGTTCTTC

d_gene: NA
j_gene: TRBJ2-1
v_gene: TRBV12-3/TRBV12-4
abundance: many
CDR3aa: CASSLWGEANEQFF
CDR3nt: TGTGCCAGCAGTTTATGGGGGGAGGCCAATGAGCAGTTCTTC

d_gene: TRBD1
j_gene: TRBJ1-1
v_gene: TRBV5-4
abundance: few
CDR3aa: CASSSPGQGHGTEAFF
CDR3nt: TGTGCCAGCAGCTCGCCGGGACAGGGGCATGGCACTGAAGCTTTCTTT

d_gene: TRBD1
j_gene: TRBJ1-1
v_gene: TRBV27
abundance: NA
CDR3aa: CASSLTGTGWTEAFF
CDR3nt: TGTGCCAGCAGTTTAACCGGGACAGGGTGGACTGAAGCTTTCTTT

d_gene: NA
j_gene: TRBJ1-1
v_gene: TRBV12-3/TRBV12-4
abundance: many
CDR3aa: CASRLSRTEAFF
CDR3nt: TGTGCCAGCAGATTATCTAGGACTGAAGCTTTCTTT

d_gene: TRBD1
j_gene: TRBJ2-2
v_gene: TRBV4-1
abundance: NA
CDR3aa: CASSPGTGDRTGELFF
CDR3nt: TGCGCCAGCAGCCCAGGGACAGGTGATAGAACCGGGGAGCTGTTTTTT

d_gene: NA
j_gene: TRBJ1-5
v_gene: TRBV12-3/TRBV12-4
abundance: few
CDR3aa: CASSSLGVGDQPQHF
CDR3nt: TGTGCCAGCAGTTCCCTGGGGGTGGGGGATCAGCCCCAGCATTTT

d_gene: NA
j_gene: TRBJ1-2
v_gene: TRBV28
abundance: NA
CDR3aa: CASSLYFPRGPGYTF
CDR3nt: TGTGCCAGCAGTTTATATTTCCCGCGGGGGCCTGGCTACACCTTC

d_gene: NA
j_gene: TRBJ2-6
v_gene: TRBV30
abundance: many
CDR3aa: CASGEGATGANVLTF
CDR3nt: TGTGCCTCCGGGGAGGGGGCCACTGGGGCCAACGTCCTGACTTTC

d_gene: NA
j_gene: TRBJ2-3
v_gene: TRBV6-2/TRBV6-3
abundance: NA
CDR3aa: CASSYGDGGDTQYF
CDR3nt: TGTGCCAGCAGTTATGGTGACGGAGGGGATACGCAGTATTTT

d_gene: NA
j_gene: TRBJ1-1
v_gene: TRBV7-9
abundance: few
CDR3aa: CASSSYRASLVTEAFF
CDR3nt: TGTGCCAGCAGCTCCTACAGGGCCTCGCTAGTCACTGAAGCTTTCTTT

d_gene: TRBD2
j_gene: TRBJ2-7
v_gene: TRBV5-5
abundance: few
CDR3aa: CASRGLAGTSYEQYF
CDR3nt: TGTGCCAGCAGAGGACTAGCGGGGACCTCCTACGAGCAGTACTTC

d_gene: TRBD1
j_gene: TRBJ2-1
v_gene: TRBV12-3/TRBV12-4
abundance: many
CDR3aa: CASSNRDRESNEQFF
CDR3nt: TGTGCCAGCAGCAACCGGGACAGGGAATCTAATGAGCAGTTCTTC

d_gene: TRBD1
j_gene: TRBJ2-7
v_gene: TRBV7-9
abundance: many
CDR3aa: CASSTSRDSWFQQYF
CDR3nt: TGTGCCAGCAGCACCAGCCGGGACAGTTGGTTTCAGCAGTACTTC

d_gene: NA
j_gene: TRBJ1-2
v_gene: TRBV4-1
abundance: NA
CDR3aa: CASSPEGLYGYTF
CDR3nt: TGCGCCAGCAGCCCTGAAGGTTTGTACGGCTACACCTTC

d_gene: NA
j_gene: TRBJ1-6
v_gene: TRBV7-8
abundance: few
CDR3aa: CASSLGGEVNSPLHF
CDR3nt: TGTGCCAGCAGCTTAGGGGGAGAGGTTAATTCACCCCTCCACTTT

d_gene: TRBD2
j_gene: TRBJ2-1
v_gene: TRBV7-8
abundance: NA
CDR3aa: CASSPPGVAGTYNEQFF
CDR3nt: TGTGCCAGCAGCCCACCCGGTGTAGCGGGGACTTACAATGAGCAGTTCTTC

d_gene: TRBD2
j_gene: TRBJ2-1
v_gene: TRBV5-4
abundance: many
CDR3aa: CASSLVAGYNEQFF
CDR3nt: TGTGCCAGCAGCTTGGTAGCGGGATACAATGAGCAGTTCTTC

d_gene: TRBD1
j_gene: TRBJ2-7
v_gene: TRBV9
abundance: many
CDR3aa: CASSHRQGSSGEQYF
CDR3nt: TGTGCCAGCAGCCACCGACAGGGTTCATCGGGGGAGCAGTACTTC

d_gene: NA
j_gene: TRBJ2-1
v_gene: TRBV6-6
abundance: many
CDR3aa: CASLQGGPYSYNEQFF
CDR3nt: TGTGCCAGCTTACAGGGGGGGCCGTATTCCTACAATGAGCAGTTCTTC

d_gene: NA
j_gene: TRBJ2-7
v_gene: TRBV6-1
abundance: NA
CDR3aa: CASLRTRAYEQYF
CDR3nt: TGTGCCAGCCTAAGGACAAGGGCCTACGAGCAGTACTTC

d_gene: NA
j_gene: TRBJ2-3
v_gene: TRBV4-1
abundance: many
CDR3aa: CASSPGLADTQYF
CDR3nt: TGCGCCAGCAGCCCAGGACTCGCAGATACGCAGTATTTT

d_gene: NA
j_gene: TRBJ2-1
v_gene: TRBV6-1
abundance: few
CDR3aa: CASGGAWKFF
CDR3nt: TGTGCCAGCGGGGGGGCCTGGAAGTTCTTC

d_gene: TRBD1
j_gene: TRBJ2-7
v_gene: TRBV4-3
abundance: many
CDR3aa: CASSPLWDRVYEQYF
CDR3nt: TGCGCCAGCAGCCCCCTCTGGGACAGGGTCTACGAGCAGTACTTC

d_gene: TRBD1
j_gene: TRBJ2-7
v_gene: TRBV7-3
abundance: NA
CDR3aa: CASSLDGQGYEQYF
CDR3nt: TGTGCCAGCAGCTTAGATGGACAGGGCTACGAGCAGTACTTC

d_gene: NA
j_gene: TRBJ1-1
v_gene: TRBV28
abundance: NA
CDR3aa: CASITAEAFF
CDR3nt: TGTGCCAGCATTACCGCAGAAGCTTTCTTT

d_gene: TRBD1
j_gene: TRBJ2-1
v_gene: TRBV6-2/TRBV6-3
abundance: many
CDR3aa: CASEDRTGLYNEQFF
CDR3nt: TGTGCCTCCGAGGATCGGACAGGGTTATACAATGAGCAGTTCTTC

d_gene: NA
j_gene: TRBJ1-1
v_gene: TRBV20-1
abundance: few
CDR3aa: CSAISLVSNTEAFF
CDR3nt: TGCAGTGCTATCTCCCTTGTCTCGAACACTGAAGCTTTCTTT

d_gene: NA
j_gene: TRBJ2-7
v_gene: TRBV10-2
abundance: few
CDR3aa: CASSATGPGDEQYF
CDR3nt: TGCGCCAGCAGTGCTACAGGACCAGGCGACGAGCAGTACTTC

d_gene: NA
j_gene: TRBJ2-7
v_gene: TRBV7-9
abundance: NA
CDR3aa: CASSFRAPPYEQYF
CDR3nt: TGTGCCAGCAGCTTTAGGGCGCCCCCCTACGAGCAGTACTTC

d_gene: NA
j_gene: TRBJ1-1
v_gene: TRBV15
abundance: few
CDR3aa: CATAGGEAFF
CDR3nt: TGTGCCACCGCGGGGGGGGAAGCTTTCTTT

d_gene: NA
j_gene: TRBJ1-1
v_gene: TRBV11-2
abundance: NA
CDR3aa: CASSFQGLNTEAFF
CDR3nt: TGTGCCAGCAGCTTCCAGGGGTTGAACACTGAAGCTTTCTTT

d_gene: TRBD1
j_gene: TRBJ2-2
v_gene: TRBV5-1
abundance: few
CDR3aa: CASSGRPGQGDTGELFF
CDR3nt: TGCGCCAGCAGCGGACGTCCGGGACAGGGGGACACCGGGGAGCTGTTTTTT

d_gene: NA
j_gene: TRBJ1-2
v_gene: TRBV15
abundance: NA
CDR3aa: CATSSTGTVLYGYTF
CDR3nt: TGTGCCACCAGCTCTACGGGGACCGTACTCTATGGCTACACCTTC